This T cell receptor (beta chain) was documented in a study of cytomegalovirus exposure and HLA in healthy donors. This clone was counted between two and nine times. As yet, its antigen is unknown. Study-wide findings and caveats: In presence/absence analyses, roughly uniform sequencing depth across donors was assumed. Available immune exposure information covered CMV serostatus only.

The primer mix had 60 Vbeta and 13 Jbeta primers. The table came from immunoSEQ multiplex PCR; TCRdb's copy has only in-frame clones and leaves some out. In the table there are about 260,000 clones, 72% of which are singletons. This CDR3 contains 13 residues. CDR1 is MNHNS, CDR2 SASEGT, per germline. With V trimmed by 7 bases and J by 14 bases, 13 bases remained unmatched. This receptor was identified in a female donor in good health and CMV-seronegative. This chain joins TRBV6-1 and TRBJ2-4; 8 bases are a match to TRBD2. Source material: PBMCs. Here the CDR3 reads CASIPTRDGREYF. CDR3 nucleotides: TGTGCCAGCATCCCCACCCGCGACGGGAGGGAGTACTTC.